This TCR beta chain was captured by sequencing in a study of T cell responses to AZD1222 COVID-19 vaccine. Study-level findings and limits: The CD4 TCRs associated with vaccination extended across spike and predominated at 160-218 and 743-854.

This CDR3 has 16 amino acids. Germline CDR1 SGHTA, CDR2 FQGNSA. Trimming left V 1 base short and J 1 base short, with 11 bases between. As to this clone: Its antigen is not known.

Sequencing was performed with immunoSEQ multiplex PCR; in TCRdb, only in-frame clones are kept and a portion is missing. This sample has tens of thousands of clones, with 79% found just once. The sample here was peripheral blood, taken on day 0 of MenACWY control vaccination. This clonotype was sampled from an adult in good health. The chain links TRBV7-2 to TRBJ1-5; possible D gene TRBD1, 6 bases. The CDR3 DNA is TGTGCCAGCAGCTTAGGCGGCCAGGGGAGCAATCAGCCCCAGCATTTT. Amino acids: CASSLGGQGSNQPQHF.